This TCR beta chain derives from a study of cytomegalovirus exposure and HLA in healthy donors. About the study: Some 85 million unique TCRs, all from HLA-typed donors, were included in an early release of the data.

The PCR contained 60 Vbeta and 13 Jbeta primers. TCRdb's table, derived via immunoSEQ multiplex PCR, lists solely in-frame clones and lacks some. The sample gives 120,000 to 150,000 clones, around 80% of which show up once; 3% to 3.5% is in the top ten. Concerning this clone itself: No antigen is known for it.

Notes on the study in general: Accurate predictions that matched the HLA-A and HLA-B alleles of most subjects were reportedly made from TCR beta sequences. The study flagged around 150 TCR beta chains as cytomegalovirus-associated. Among immune exposure information, only CMV serostatus was available.

Germline V gene data show CDR1 as WNHNN and CDR2 as SYGVQD (reference sequence). This CDR3 contains 15 residues. J gave up 12 bases and V 0 bases, and 10 bases lay outside the gene matches. Material for sequencing was PBMCs. The clonotype originates from a man aged 40-49 years in good health and CMV-seronegative. The J gene is TRBJ2-1, the V gene TRBV10-1; 8 bases map to TRBD1. DNA of the CDR3: TGCGCCAGCAGTGAGTCTTCGACAGGGGAACGTGGGCAGTTCTTC. Its translation is CASSESSTGERGQFF.